Presented here are 23 T cell receptor beta chains from one specimen sequenced in a study of OX40 agonist ivuxolimab in advanced cancers. Data came from immunoSEQ multiplex PCR; TCRdb stores just in-frame clones and leaves some out. The sample consists of about 17,000 clones, around 73% of them appearing once. This specimen consisted of CD4+ or CD8+ T cells sorted from blood, obtained in a trial of the OX40 agonist ivuxolimab. These receptor sequences come from an adult with an advanced solid tumor such as melanoma, head and neck, liver or kidney cancer.

Only a few counts were recorded for this clone. The chain joins TRBV5-4 to TRBJ1-1, with unresolved D. Trimming pared 3 bases from V and 5 bases from J, leaving 14 bases between. The length of the CDR3 is 14 residues. Per the germline V gene, CDR1 is SGHNT and CDR2 is YYREEE (reference sequence). The CDR3 region has the DNA TGTGCCAGCAGCTCCCCCGGGCTTGGTACTGAAGCTTTCTTT. Its protein is CASSSPGLGTEAFF. The complete variable domain, with remaining parts taken from reference TRBV5-4 and TRBJ1-1, reads ETGVTQSPTHLIKTRGQQVTLRCSSQSGHNTVSWYQQALGQGPQFIFQYYREEENGRGNFPPRFSGLQFPNYSSELNVNALELDDSALYLCASSSPGLGTEAFFGQGTRLTVV.

The chain couples TRBV7-8 to TRBJ1-4, with unresolved D. This CDR3 region has 14 residues. In germline, CDR1 is SGHVS, CDR2 FQNEAQ. Trimming cost V 1 base and J 3 bases, with 6 bases left between them. Here the CDR3 DNA reads TGTGCCAGCAGCTTAGTCAGATCTAATGAAAAACTGTTTTTT. Translated, it gives CASSLVRSNEKLFF.

The chain recombines TRBV7-9 with TRBJ1-4; tentative D call: TRBD1 (6 bases). The CDR3 runs 14 residues. CDR1 SEHNR and CDR2 FQNEAQ come from the germline V gene (reference sequence). The V gene lost 3 bases and the J gene lost 6 bases, with 11 bases spanning the gap. The CDR3 spells CASSLWGLDEKLFF. As DNA, the CDR3 is TGTGCCAGCAGCTTGTGGGGGCTGGATGAAAAACTGTTTTTT.

This chain links TRBV6-1 with TRBJ1-3; no clear D gene. CDR3 length: 14 residues. Trimming cost V 3 bases and J 1 base, with 7 bases left between them. The germline CDR1 and CDR2 sequences are MNHNS and SASEGT. CDR3 protein: CASSDGSSGNTIYF. DNA of the CDR3: TGTGCCAGCAGTGATGGTAGTTCTGGAAACACCATATATTTT.

The V gene is TRBV7-9, the J gene TRBJ2-7; D is possibly TRBD2 (5 bases). V dropped 3 bases and J dropped 7 bases, with 19 bases sitting between them. This CDR3 is 15 amino acids long. CDR1 and CDR2 (germline): SEHNR, FQNEAQ (reference sequence). The CDR3 sequence is CASSFLGGPGGEQYF. The CDR3 nucleotides are TGTGCCAGCAGCTTTCTAGGCGGGCCTGGTGGGGAGCAGTACTTC.

This clone was observed a few times. The chain carries TRBV4-1 and TRBJ2-7; no clear D. Germline CDR1 and CDR2: MGHRA and YSYEKL. This CDR3 region has 13 residues. V lost 0 bases and J lost 1, with 4 bases in between. CDR3 residues: CASSQDWSYEQYF. The CDR3 nucleotides are TGCGCCAGCAGCCAAGATTGGTCCTACGAGCAGTACTTC.

Concerning this clone: Compared with germline, one end of the junction differs, possibly owing to a read error. Here the CDR3 reads CASSWGPVRVF. The DNA for the CDR3 is TGTGCCAGCAGCTGGGGACCTGTGCGCGTCTTC. This rearrangement joins TRBV11-2 to TRBJ2-1; perhaps D is TRBD1 or TRBD2 (5 bases each). The CDR3 spans 11 residues. Germline values: CDR1 SGHAT, CDR2 FQNNGV.

In DNA form, the CDR3 reads TGTGCCAGCAGCTTGGTGCAAGATCGCTACACCTTC. This encodes CASSLVQDRYTF. The rearrangement uses TRBV7-9 and TRBJ1-2; D gene ambiguous. The CDR3 sequence is 12 residues long. CDR1 and CDR2 (germline): SEHNR, FQNEAQ (reference sequence). Trimming removed 3 bases from V and 9 bases from J, with 11 bases in between.

J is TRBJ2-5 and V is TRBV27; the D is unclear. The CDR3 runs to 16 residues. The V gene lost 4 bases and the J gene lost 3 bases, with 18 bases spanning the gap. The germline gives CDR1 MNHEY, CDR2 SMNVEV (reference sequence). CDR3 region: CASSSLPGFHEETQYF. The DNA for the CDR3 is TGTGCCAGCAGTTCCCTCCCCGGGTTTCACGAAGAGACCCAGTACTTC.

The chain has TRBV9 and TRBJ1-2, with D unclear. The CDR3 totals 15 residues. Germline CDR1 and CDR2: SGDLS and YYNGEE. Between the trimmed V and J ends, which lost 0 bases and 2 bases, there was a span of 11 bases. CDR3 region: CASSVGRAPNYGYTF. CDR3 nucleotide sequence: TGTGCCAGCAGCGTAGGAAGGGCGCCCAACTATGGCTACACCTTC.

The genes are TRBV7-3 and TRBJ2-2; possibly TRBD2 for D (7 bases). Trimming took 9 bases from V and 8 from J, leaving 16 bases between them. The germline gives CDR1 SGHTA, CDR2 FQGTGA. This CDR3 is 13 amino acids long. The CDR3 sequence is CARRGPIVGELFF. The CDR3 DNA reads TGTGCCAGGCGGGGGCCGATCGTGGGGGAGCTGTTTTTT.

V is TRBV15 and J is TRBJ2-2; TRBD2 aligns across 8 bases. Germline CDR1 is LNHNV and CDR2 is YYDKDF (reference sequence). V was clipped by 6 bases and J by 5 bases; unmatched bases: 5. This CDR3 comprises 14 residues. As DNA, the CDR3 is TGTGCCACCAGGATTGCTAGCGGGACCGGGGAGCTGTTTTTT. It encodes CATRIASGTGELFF. The whole variable domain, filled in from reference TRBV15 and TRBJ2-2, reads DAMVIQNPRYQVTQFGKPVTLSCSQTLNHNVMYWYQQKSSQAPKLLFHYYDKDFNNEADTPDNFQSRRPNTSFCFLDIRSPGLGDTAMYLCATRIASGTGELFFGEGSRLTVL.

The rearrangement links TRBV27 to TRBJ2-7, with D perhaps matching TRBD2 (6 bases). Germline CDR1 MNHEY, CDR2 SMNVEV (reference sequence). This CDR3 has 14 amino acids. V was pared by 5 bases and J by 6 bases, with 17 bases between. The DNA of the CDR3 is TGTGCCAGCAGTCAGTCGGGACTCCTTGGCGAGCAGTACTTC. It encodes CASSQSGLLGEQYF.

The V call is TRBV27, the J call TRBJ2-7; perhaps TRBD2 as D (6 bases). Germline loops: CDR1 MNHEY, CDR2 SMNVEV (reference sequence). This CDR3 comprises 14 residues. Trimming removed 6 bases at V and 2 bases at J, with 14 bases between. CDR3 in amino acids: CASSERTTAYEQYF. CDR3 nucleotides: TGTGCCAGCAGCGAACGGACTACTGCCTACGAGCAGTACTTC.

This chain uses TRBV6-5 with TRBJ2-3; tentatively, D is TRBD2 (5 bases). The CDR3 contains 15 residues. Between the trimmed V and J ends, which lost 5 bases and 3 bases, there was a span of 15 bases. The V gene's germline CDR1 is MNHEY and CDR2 SVGAGI. The CDR3 here is CASSTTGIVTDTQYF. The CDR3 DNA sequence: TGTGCCAGCAGTACAACCGGGATAGTGACAGATACGCAGTATTTT.

The gene calls are TRBV5-6 and TRBJ1-3, with 9 bases matching TRBD1. Trimming removed 4 bases from V and 4 bases from J; junction bases left unmatched: 12. The germline V gene encodes CDR1 SGHDT and CDR2 YYEEEE. The CDR3 is 17 residues long. As DNA, the CDR3 is TGTGCCAGCAGCAAAACCGGGACAGGGACTACGGGAAACACCATATATTTT. Its translation is CASSKTGTGTTGNTIYF.

This sequence joins TRBV11-2 and TRBJ1-4; 8 bases agree with TRBD1. V gave up 3 bases and J gave up 0 bases; unmatched junction bases: 3. This CDR3 region has 16 residues. CDR1 is SGHAT, CDR2 FQNNGV, per germline. CDR3 amino acids: CASSFPGGTTNEKLFF. CDR3 DNA: TGTGCCAGCAGCTTCCCAGGGGGCACAACTAATGAAAAACTGTTTTTT.

The gene calls are TRBV19 and TRBJ2-7; D remains unclear. The germline V gene has CDR1 LNHDA and CDR2 SQIVND (reference sequence). There are 13 residues in the CDR3. V gave up 4 bases and J gave up 1 base, with 8 bases separating them. This CDR3 reads CASSTTPSYEQYF. CDR3 nucleotides: TGTGCCAGTAGTACAACCCCTTCCTACGAGCAGTACTTC.

The chain couples TRBV6-1 to TRBJ2-5, with 13 bases aligning to TRBD2. This CDR3 spans 20 amino acids. Looked up from germline, CDR1 is MNHNS and CDR2 is SASEGT. V was clipped by 5 bases and J by 3 bases; unmatched bases: 18. CDR3 residues: CASSKEYGLAGVGMEETQYF. The CDR3 DNA reads as TGTGCCAGCAGTAAAGAATACGGACTAGCGGGAGTAGGAATGGAAGAGACCCAGTACTTC.

This chain joins TRBV28 and TRBJ1-1; possible D gene TRBD1, 6 bases. The germline gives CDR1 MDHEN, CDR2 SYDVKM. Trimming took off 11 bases at V and 6 bases at J, with 19 bases between the two ends. The CDR3 has 13 residues. The CDR3 reads CASVEGRGAEAFF. The CDR3 DNA sequence: TGTGCCTCCGTCGAGGGGAGGGGGGCTGAAGCTTTCTTT.

The genes are TRBV11-2 and TRBJ2-7; D gene uncertain. The CDR3 sequence is 13 residues long. The V gene's germline CDR1 is SGHAT and CDR2 FQNNGV. Between the trimmed V and J ends, which lost 1 base and 7 bases, there was a span of 11 bases. The CDR3 nucleotides are TGTGCCAGCAGCTTAGGTGGTAGTCTAGAGCAGTACTTC. Translating gives CASSLGGSLEQYF.

This clone was counted once. The chain joins TRBV14 to TRBJ2-1; D is unresolved. Germline V gene sequence: CDR1 SGHDN, CDR2 FVKESK. Deletions cut 0 bases from V and 4 bases from J, with 7 bases between. The CDR3 consists of 14 residues. The CDR3 bases are TGTGCCAGCAGCCAAGAGGGAAGGTACAATGAGCAGTTCTTC. This gives the protein CASSQEGRYNEQFF.

The chain carries TRBV7-2 and TRBJ2-1; TRBD2 aligns across 10 bases. CDR1 is SGHTA and CDR2 is FQGNSA in the germline V gene. V shed 5 bases and J 2 bases; nucleotides not matched to a gene: 0. The CDR3 contains 14 residues. The CDR3 DNA sequence: TGTGCCAGCAGCACTAGCGGGACCTACAATGAGCAGTTCTTC. Translating gives CASSTSGTYNEQFF.